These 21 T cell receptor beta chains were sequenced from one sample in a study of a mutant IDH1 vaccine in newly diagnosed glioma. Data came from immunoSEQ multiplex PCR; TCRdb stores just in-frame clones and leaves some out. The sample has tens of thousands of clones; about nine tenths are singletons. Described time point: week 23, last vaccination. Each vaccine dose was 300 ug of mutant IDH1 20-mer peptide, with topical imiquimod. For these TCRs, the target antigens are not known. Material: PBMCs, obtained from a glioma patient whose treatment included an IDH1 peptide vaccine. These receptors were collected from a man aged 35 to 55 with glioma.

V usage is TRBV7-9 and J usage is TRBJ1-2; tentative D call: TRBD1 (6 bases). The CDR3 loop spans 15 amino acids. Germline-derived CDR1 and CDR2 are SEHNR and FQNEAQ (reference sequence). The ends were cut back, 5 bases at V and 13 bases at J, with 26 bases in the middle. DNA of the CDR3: TGTGCCAGCAGCGAACTTAGTTCCTCCAGGGACAAGTGCACCTTC. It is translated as CASSELSSSRDKCTF.

The CDR3, as DNA: TGTGCCAGCAGCTCGGACAGGGGGGAGCAGTACTTC. It yields the protein CASSSDRGEQYF. The gene calls are TRBV7-2 and TRBJ2-7; the match to TRBD1 covers 10 bases. Germline V lookup: CDR1 SGHTA, CDR2 FQGNSA. The junction had 1 base not matched to a gene; V was cut back by 4 bases and J by 7 bases. The CDR3 is 12 residues long. Full variable domain (rest looked up from reference TRBV7-2 and TRBJ2-7): GAGVSQSPSNKVTEKGKDVELRCDPISGHTALYWYRQSLGQGLEFLIYFQGNSAPDKSGLPSDRFSAERTGGSVSTLTIQRTQQEDSAVYLCASSSDRGEQYFGPGTRLTVT.

CDR3 in DNA: TGTGCCAGCAGTGGACCCTTAGAAGCTTTCTTT. The encoded protein is CASSGPLEAFF. The chain has TRBV6-5 and TRBJ1-1; D is undetermined. The CDR3 extends over 11 amino acids. Trimming pared 5 bases from V and 8 bases from J, leaving 9 bases between. CDR1 MNHEY and CDR2 SVGAGI come from the germline V gene.

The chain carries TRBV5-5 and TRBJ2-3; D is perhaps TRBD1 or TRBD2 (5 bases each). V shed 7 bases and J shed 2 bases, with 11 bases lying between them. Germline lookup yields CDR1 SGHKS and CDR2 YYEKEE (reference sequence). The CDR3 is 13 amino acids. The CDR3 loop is CASPGRTTDTQYF. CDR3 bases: TGTGCCAGCCCGGGACGGACCACAGATACGCAGTATTTT.

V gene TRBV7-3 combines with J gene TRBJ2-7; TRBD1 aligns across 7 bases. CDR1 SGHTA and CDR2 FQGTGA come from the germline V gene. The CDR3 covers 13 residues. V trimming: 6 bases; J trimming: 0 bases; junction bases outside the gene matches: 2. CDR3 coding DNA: TGTGCCAGCAGTCAGGGGGACTCCTACGAGCAGTACTTC. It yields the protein CASSQGDSYEQYF.

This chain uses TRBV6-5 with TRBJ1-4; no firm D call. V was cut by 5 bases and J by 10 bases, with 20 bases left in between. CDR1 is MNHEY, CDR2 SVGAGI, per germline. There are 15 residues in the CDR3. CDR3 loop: CASSKTGLTTGKLFF. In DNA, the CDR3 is TGTGCCAGCAGTAAAACCGGGCTTACAACGGGAAAACTGTTTTTT.

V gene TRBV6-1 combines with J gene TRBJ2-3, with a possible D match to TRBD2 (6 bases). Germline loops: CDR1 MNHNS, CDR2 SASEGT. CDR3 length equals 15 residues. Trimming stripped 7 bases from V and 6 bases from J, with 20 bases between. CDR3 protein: CASKYYSGHEDTQYF. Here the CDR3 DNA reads TGTGCCAGCAAGTATTATAGCGGCCATGAGGATACGCAGTATTTT.

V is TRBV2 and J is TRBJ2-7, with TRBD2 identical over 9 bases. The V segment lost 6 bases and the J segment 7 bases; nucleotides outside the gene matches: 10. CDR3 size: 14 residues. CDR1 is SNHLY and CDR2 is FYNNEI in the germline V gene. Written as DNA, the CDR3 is TGTGCCAGCAGGTTGCGGGAGGGCCGTAAGGAGCAGTACTTC. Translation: CASRLREGRKEQYF.

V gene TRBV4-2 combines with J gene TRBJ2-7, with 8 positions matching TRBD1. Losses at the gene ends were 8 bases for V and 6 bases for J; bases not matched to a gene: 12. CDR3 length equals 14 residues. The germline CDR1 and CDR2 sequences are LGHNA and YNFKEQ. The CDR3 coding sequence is TGTGCCAGCGCTCAGGGGGCCTTCCGGGGCGAGCAGTACTTC. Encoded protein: CASAQGAFRGEQYF.

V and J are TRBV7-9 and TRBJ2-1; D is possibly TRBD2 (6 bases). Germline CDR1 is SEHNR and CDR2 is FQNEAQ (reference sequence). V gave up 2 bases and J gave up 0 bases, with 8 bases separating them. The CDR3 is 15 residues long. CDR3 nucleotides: TGTGCCAGCAGCTTATTGGGGGGCTCCTACAATGAGCAGTTCTTC. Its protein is CASSLLGGSYNEQFF.

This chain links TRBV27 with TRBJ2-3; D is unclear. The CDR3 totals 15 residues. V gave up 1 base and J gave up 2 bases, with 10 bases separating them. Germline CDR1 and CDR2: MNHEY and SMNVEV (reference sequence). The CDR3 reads CASSLFLTNTDTQYF. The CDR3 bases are TGTGCCAGCAGTTTATTTTTAACTAACACAGATACGCAGTATTTT.

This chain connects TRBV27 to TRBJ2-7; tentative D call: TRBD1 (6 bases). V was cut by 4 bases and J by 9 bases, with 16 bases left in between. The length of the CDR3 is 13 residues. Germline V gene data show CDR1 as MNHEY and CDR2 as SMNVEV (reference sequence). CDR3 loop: CASSSRARGRQYF. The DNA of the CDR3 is TGTGCCAGCAGTTCCCGTGCCAGGGGCCGGCAGTACTTC.

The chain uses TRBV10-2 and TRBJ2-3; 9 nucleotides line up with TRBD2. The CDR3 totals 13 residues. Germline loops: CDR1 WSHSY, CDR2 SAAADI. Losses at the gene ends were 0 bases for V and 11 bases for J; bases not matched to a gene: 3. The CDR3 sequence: CASSESATSGQYF. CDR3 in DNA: TGCGCCAGCAGTGAGTCGGCGACTAGCGGGCAGTATTTT.

In nucleotides, the CDR3 is TGCGCCAGCAGCTTGGGGTCGGGAGGGCCGCCGGAGACCCAGTACTTC. Its translation is CASSLGSGGPPETQYF. The chain employs TRBV5-1 and TRBJ2-5; 8 nucleotides line up with TRBD2. V was clipped by 0 bases and J by 5 bases; unmatched bases: 9. The CDR3 sequence is 16 residues long. Germline V gene lookup returns CDR1 SGHRS and CDR2 YFSETQ.

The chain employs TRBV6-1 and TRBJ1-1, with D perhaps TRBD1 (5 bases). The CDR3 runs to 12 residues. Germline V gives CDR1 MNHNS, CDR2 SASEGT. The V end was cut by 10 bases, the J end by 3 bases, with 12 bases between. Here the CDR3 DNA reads TGTGCCACCTCAGGGTTGGACACTGAAGCTTTCTTT. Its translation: CATSGLDTEAFF.

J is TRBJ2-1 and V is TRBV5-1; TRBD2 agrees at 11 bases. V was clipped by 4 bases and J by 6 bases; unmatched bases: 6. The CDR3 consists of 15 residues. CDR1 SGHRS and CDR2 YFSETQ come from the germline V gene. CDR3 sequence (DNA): TGCGCCAGCAGCCCGGGACTAGCGGCCCTCAATGAGCAGTTCTTC. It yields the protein CASSPGLAALNEQFF.

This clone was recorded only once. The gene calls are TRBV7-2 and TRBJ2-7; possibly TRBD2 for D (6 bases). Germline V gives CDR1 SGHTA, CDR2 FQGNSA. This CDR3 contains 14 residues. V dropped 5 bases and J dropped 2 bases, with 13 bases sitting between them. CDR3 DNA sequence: TGTGCCAGCAGCAGTCCCGCGGGAACCTACGAGCAGTACTTC. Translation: CASSSPAGTYEQYF.

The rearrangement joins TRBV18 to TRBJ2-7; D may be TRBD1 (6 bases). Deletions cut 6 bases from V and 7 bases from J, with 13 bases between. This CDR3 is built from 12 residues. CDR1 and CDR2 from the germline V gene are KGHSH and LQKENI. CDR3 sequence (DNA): TGTGCCAGCTCGACCCTACAGGGAGAGCAGTACTTC. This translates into CASSTLQGEQYF.

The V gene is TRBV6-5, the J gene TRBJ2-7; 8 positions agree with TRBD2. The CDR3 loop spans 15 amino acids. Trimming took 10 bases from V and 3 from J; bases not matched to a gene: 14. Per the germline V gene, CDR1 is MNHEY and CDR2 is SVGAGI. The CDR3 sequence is CANVLVGSGIYEQYF. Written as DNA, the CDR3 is TGTGCCAACGTTTTAGTTGGTAGCGGGATCTACGAGCAGTACTTC.

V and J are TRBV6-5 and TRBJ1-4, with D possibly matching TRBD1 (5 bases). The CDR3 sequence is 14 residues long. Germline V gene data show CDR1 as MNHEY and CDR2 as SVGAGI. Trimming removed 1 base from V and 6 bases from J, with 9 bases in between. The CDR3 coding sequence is TGTGCCAGCAGTTACTTGTTGGGGGATGAAAAACTGTTTTTT. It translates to CASSYLLGDEKLFF.

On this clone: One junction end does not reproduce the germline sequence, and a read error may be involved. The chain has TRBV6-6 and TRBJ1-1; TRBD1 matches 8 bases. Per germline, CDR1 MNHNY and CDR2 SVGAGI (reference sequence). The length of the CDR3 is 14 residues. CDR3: CASSYRTGNAEAFF. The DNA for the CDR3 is TGTGCCAGCAGTTACCGGACAGGGAACGCTGAAGCTTTCTTT.